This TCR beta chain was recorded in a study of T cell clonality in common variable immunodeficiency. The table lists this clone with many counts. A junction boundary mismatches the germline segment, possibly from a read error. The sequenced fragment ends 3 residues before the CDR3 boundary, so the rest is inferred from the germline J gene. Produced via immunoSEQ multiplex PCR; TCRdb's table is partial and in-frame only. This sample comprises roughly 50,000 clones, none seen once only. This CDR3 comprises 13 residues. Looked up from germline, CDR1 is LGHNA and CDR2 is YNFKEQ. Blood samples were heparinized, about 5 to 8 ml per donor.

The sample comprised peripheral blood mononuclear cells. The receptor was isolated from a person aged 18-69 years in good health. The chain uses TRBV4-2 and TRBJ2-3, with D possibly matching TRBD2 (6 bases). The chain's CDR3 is CASSQTDYETQYF. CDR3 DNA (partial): TGCGCCAGCAGCCAGACGGACTATGAAACG.